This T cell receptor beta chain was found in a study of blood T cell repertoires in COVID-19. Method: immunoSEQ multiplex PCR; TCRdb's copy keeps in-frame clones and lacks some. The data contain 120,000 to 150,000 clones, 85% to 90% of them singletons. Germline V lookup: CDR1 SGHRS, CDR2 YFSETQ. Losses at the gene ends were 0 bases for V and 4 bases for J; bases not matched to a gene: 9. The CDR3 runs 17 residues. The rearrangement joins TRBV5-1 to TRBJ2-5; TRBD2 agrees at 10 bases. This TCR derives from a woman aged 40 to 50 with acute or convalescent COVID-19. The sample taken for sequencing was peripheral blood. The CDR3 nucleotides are TGCGCCAGCAGCTTGGCCTCTGTAGCGGGAGGCGGAGAGACCCAGTACTTC. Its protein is CASSLASVAGGGETQYF. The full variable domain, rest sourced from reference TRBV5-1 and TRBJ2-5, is KAGVTQTPRYLIKTRGQQVTLSCSPISGHRSVSWYQQTPGQGLQFLFEYFSETQRNKGNFPGRFSGRQFSNSRSEMNVSTLELGDSALYLCASSLASVAGGGETQYFGPGTRLLVL.